The 29 T cell receptor beta chains listed next were all sequenced from one sample in a study of cytomegalovirus exposure and HLA in healthy donors. Both 60 Vbeta primers and 13 Jbeta primers went into the PCR. This table comes from immunoSEQ multiplex PCR, and its TCRdb copy is limited to in-frame clones, with some not included. The sample lists around 110,000 clones, 60% to 85% occurring once. The sequenced sample was PBMCs. These receptors were obtained from a woman under 30 in good health and CMV-seronegative.

This clone was detected only a few times. The chain carries TRBV2 and TRBJ1-6; D is ambiguous. CDR1 and CDR2 (germline): SNHLY, FYNNEI. With 8 bases removed from V and 0 bases from J, the gap between germline ends came to 8 bases. This CDR3 has 14 amino acids. Here the CDR3 DNA reads TGTGCCAGCCAAGGGAGCTCCTATAATTCACCCCTCCACTTT. Its protein is CASQGSSYNSPLHF.

This rearrangement joins TRBV5-4 to TRBJ1-2, with TRBD1 matching over 8 bases. This CDR3 has 19 residues. V was clipped by 5 bases and J by 0 bases; unmatched bases: 18. From germline, CDR1 is SGHNT and CDR2 YYREEE (reference sequence). This chain's CDR3 is CASRSVLGQGGFSNYGYTF. Here the CDR3 DNA reads TGTGCCAGCAGGTCCGTCCTAGGACAGGGAGGGTTTTCTAACTATGGCTACACCTTC.

To note about this clone: Compared with germline, one end of the junction differs, possibly owing to a read error. J is TRBJ1-1 and V is TRBV6-5, with 8 bases identical to TRBD1. Germline CDR1 reads MNHEY; CDR2 reads SVGAGI. This CDR3 spans 11 amino acids. The CDR3 region is CASSSGGAYAF. The CDR3 DNA is TGTGCCAGCAGTTCAGGGGGCGCTTATGCCTTT.

This clone was seen a handful of times. This chain joins TRBV10-3 and TRBJ1-1, with 7 bases that match TRBD1. In germline, CDR1 is ENHRY, CDR2 SYGVKD. The V segment lost 5 bases and the J segment 1 base; nucleotides outside the gene matches: 1. This CDR3 contains 13 residues. The CDR3 loop is CAISPGGNTEAFF. CDR3 in DNA: TGTGCCATCAGTCCAGGGGGGAACACTGAAGCTTTCTTT.

DNA for the CDR3: TGTGCCAGCAGGGAAGATGGGACAGGGGGTATGGTCACTGAAGCTTTCTTT. This translates into CASREDGTGGMVTEAFF. The gene calls are TRBV6-4 and TRBJ1-1, with 11 bases identical to TRBD1. CDR1 MRHNA and CDR2 SNTAGT come from the germline V gene. CDR3 length: 17 amino acids. The V gene end was trimmed by 6 bases and the J gene end by 4 bases; junction bases not matched to a gene: 13.

The gene calls are TRBV4-1 and TRBJ2-4; the match to TRBD2 covers 7 bases. The V gene's germline CDR1 is MGHRA and CDR2 YSYEKL. The CDR3 runs to 19 residues. Unmatched junction bases numbered 15, after V lost 4 bases and J lost 0 bases. CDR3 DNA: TGCGCCAGCAGCCTCCCGGGGCGGGGGAACCTACTAGCCAAAAACATTCAGTACTTC. This codes for CASSLPGRGNLLAKNIQYF.

The V gene is TRBV27, the J gene TRBJ1-2; tentatively, D is TRBD1 (6 bases). V was cut by 3 bases and J by 7 bases, with 12 bases left in between. Germline V gives CDR1 MNHEY, CDR2 SMNVEV (reference sequence). CDR3 size: 13 residues. CDR3 sequence: CASSLNSGVGYTF. CDR3 sequence (DNA): TGTGCCAGCAGTTTGAACTCAGGGGTTGGCTACACCTTC.

The CDR3 is CASSLDPGSTDTQYF. DNA for the CDR3: TGTGCCAGCAGCTTGGATCCAGGGAGCACAGATACGCAGTATTTT. This chain links TRBV5-6 with TRBJ2-3; maybe TRBD1 (5 bases). V lost 0 bases and J lost 0, with 8 bases in between. Germline V CDR1 and CDR2: SGHDT, YYEEEE. CDR3 length equals 15 residues. The complete variable domain, with remaining parts taken from reference TRBV5-6 and TRBJ2-3, reads DAGVTQSPTHLIKTRGQQVTLRCSPKSGHDTVSWYQQALGQGPQFIFQYYEEEERQRGNFPDRFSGHQFPNYSSELNVNALLLGDSALYLCASSLDPGSTDTQYFGPGTRLTVL.

This chain joins TRBV6-5 and TRBJ2-1; TRBD2 aligns across 8 bases. Germline V gene lookup returns CDR1 MNHEY and CDR2 SVGAGI. This CDR3 is 14 amino acids long. J gave up 12 bases and V 5 bases, and 12 bases lay outside the gene matches. The CDR3 DNA follows: TGTGCCAGCAGTCATCCCGGGGGGGTGTCGGGGCAGTTCTTC. This sequence encodes CASSHPGGVSGQFF.

This clone was detected only once. This chain links TRBV25-1 with TRBJ1-2, with TRBD1 matching over 9 bases. Trimming took 1 base from V and 8 from J; bases not matched to a gene: 14. The CDR3 sequence is 17 residues long. Germline lookup yields CDR1 MGHDK and CDR2 SYGVNS. The chain's CDR3 is CASSEWGGLQGASGYTF. CDR3 coding DNA: TGTGCCAGCAGTGAATGGGGCGGGCTACAGGGGGCGTCGGGCTACACCTTC.

DNA for the CDR3: TGTGCCAGCAGCCCCCGGGGAGGGTGGATAACCTACGAGCAGTACTTC. Amino acid sequence: CASSPRGGWITYEQYF. The chain links TRBV7-9 to TRBJ2-7; TRBD2 matches at 7 bases. Looked up from germline, CDR1 is SEHNR and CDR2 is FQNEAQ (reference sequence). CDR3 length: 16 residues. The V gene end was trimmed by 5 bases and the J gene end by 2 bases; junction bases not matched to a gene: 12. Variable domain in full (rest from reference TRBV7-9 and TRBJ2-7): DTGVSQNPRHKITKRGQNVTFRCDPISEHNRLYWYRQTLGQGPEFLTYFQNEAQLEKSRLLSDRFSAERPKGSFSTLEIQRTEQGDSAMYLCASSPRGGWITYEQYFGPGTRLTVT.

The gene calls are TRBV2 and TRBJ1-1; a possible D gene is TRBD1 (6 bases). The CDR3 is made up of 14 amino acids. V dropped 6 bases and J dropped 1 base, with 12 bases sitting between them. CDR1 is SNHLY, CDR2 FYNNEI, per germline. As DNA, the CDR3 is TGTGCCAGCAGCCCTCAAGGGGGGAACACTGAAGCTTTCTTT. Translated: CASSPQGGNTEAFF. Complete variable domain (other parts from reference TRBV2 and TRBJ1-1): EPEVTQTPSHQVTQMGQEVILRCVPISNHLYFYWYRQILGQKVEFLVSFYNNEISEKSEIFDDQFSVERPDGSNFTLKIRSTKLEDSAMYFCASSPQGGNTEAFFGQGTRLTVV.

V and J are TRBV25-1 and TRBJ1-6, with 9 bases identical to TRBD1. The CDR3 length is 14 residues. The germline V gene encodes CDR1 MGHDK and CDR2 SYGVNS. After removal of 7 bases from V and 8 bases from J, the junction contained 6 bases not matched to a gene. The DNA for the CDR3 is TGTGCCAGCACTACCACAGGGGGCCATTCACCCCTCCACTTT. Its protein is CASTTTGGHSPLHF. Combining the CDR3 with reference TRBV25-1 and TRBJ1-6 gives the whole variable domain EADIYQTPRYLVIGTGKKITLECSQTMGHDKMYWYQQDPGMELHLIHYSYGVNSTEKGDLSSESTVSRIRTEHFPLTLESARPSHTSQYLCASTTTGGHSPLHFGNGTRLTVT.

This chain links TRBV6-1 with TRBJ2-2; D is unclear. V was cut by 7 bases and J by 2 bases, with 11 bases left in between. Germline lookup yields CDR1 MNHNS and CDR2 SASEGT. This CDR3 is 14 amino acids long. The CDR3 nucleotides are TGTGCCAGCATTGGCAGTTACAACACCGGGGAGCTGTTTTTT. Its translation: CASIGSYNTGELFF.

The chain has TRBV27 and TRBJ2-7; 9 nucleotides line up with TRBD1. This CDR3 has 13 residues. V trimming: 7 bases; J trimming: 5 bases; junction bases outside the gene matches: 6. Per the germline V gene, CDR1 is MNHEY and CDR2 is SMNVEV (reference sequence). The CDR3 spells CASKGQGKHEQYF. The CDR3 DNA is TGTGCCAGCAAGGGACAGGGTAAACACGAGCAGTACTTC.

The J gene is TRBJ1-1, the V gene TRBV5-1; D perhaps matches TRBD1 (5 bases). The germline V and J ends were trimmed by 3 bases and 0 bases, with 21 bases remaining between them. The CDR3 has 18 amino acids. CDR1 and CDR2 (germline): SGHRS, YFSETQ. The CDR3 loop is CASSSKGQLEEMNTEAFF. The CDR3 DNA reads as TGCGCCAGCAGCTCGAAGGGGCAGCTCGAGGAGATGAACACTGAAGCTTTCTTT.

The J gene is TRBJ2-3, the V gene TRBV7-2; a weak D match, TRBD2 (6 bases). This CDR3 is built from 15 residues. Germline V gene sequence: CDR1 SGHTA, CDR2 FQGNSA. Trimming removed 5 bases at V and 4 bases at J, with 16 bases between. CDR3 in amino acids: CASSPGGVGADTQYF. The CDR3 nucleotides read TGTGCCAGCAGCCCCGGCGGGGTCGGAGCAGATACGCAGTATTTT.

The chain is built from TRBV18 and TRBJ2-5; a possible D gene is TRBD1 (6 bases). Germline V gene data show CDR1 as KGHSH and CDR2 as LQKENI. The CDR3 consists of 14 residues. With 0 bases removed from V and 2 bases from J, the gap between germline ends came to 7 bases. CDR3 residues: CASSPPDRQETQYF. In nucleotides, the CDR3 is TGTGCCAGCTCACCACCCGACAGGCAAGAGACCCAGTACTTC.

V is TRBV5-1 and J is TRBJ2-7; D is unresolved. V shed 0 bases and J shed 7 bases, with 5 bases lying between them. Germline CDR1 reads SGHRS; CDR2 reads YFSETQ. This CDR3 is built from 11 residues. Here the CDR3 DNA reads TGCGCCAGCAGCTTGGCCTCGGAGCAGTACTTC. Residues: CASSLASEQYF.

The chain uses TRBV5-4 and TRBJ1-1; the D gene is possibly TRBD1 (5 bases). Germline V CDR1 and CDR2: SGHNT, YYREEE (reference sequence). V was shortened by 2 bases and J by 2 bases, with 10 bases between the two germline ends. This CDR3 spans 14 amino acids. The CDR3 here is CASSLQVFNTEAFF. CDR3 sequence (DNA): TGTGCCAGCAGCTTACAGGTGTTCAACACTGAAGCTTTCTTT.

The CDR3: CAWRGEIGSPNYGYTF. The CDR3 nucleotides read TGTGCCTGGAGAGGAGAGATAGGTTCTCCTAACTATGGCTACACCTTC. The chain recombines TRBV30 with TRBJ1-2; no reliable D call. V lost 3 bases, J lost 0 bases, and 17 bases lay in between. The CDR3 has 16 amino acids. Germline CDR1 reads GTSNPN; CDR2 reads SVGIG (reference sequence).

This rearrangement joins TRBV4-1 to TRBJ1-3, with 12 bases that match TRBD1. V was pared by 3 bases and J by 4 bases, with 13 bases of the junction left unmatched. The CDR3 is made up of 19 amino acids. CDR1 and CDR2 from the germline V gene are MGHRA and YSYEKL. The CDR3 spells CASSHGTGGAGSGGNTIYF. The CDR3 DNA follows: TGCGCCAGCAGCCATGGGACAGGGGGCGCGGGAAGCGGGGGAAACACCATATATTTT.

This chain uses TRBV9 with TRBJ2-2; the match to TRBD1 covers 8 bases. Germline loops: CDR1 SGDLS, CDR2 YYNGEE. The J segment lost 1 base and the V segment lost 3 bases, leaving 5 bases of the junction unmatched. The CDR3 spans 16 residues. In nucleotides, the CDR3 is TGTGCCAGCAGCGCGCCCGGGACAGGGAACACCGGGGAGCTGTTTTTT. Translating gives CASSAPGTGNTGELFF.

CDR3 sequence reads: CASSPDVGAVYGYTF. The CDR3 nucleotides are TGTGCCAGCAGCCCGGACGTGGGGGCGGTTTATGGCTACACCTTC. This chain connects TRBV5-6 to TRBJ1-2; a weak D match, TRBD1 (6 bases). This CDR3 has 15 residues. Germline lookup yields CDR1 SGHDT and CDR2 YYEEEE. V dropped 4 bases and J dropped 5 bases, with 18 bases sitting between them.

The rearrangement uses TRBV19 and TRBJ1-1; D is ambiguous. Germline assignment: CDR1 LNHDA and CDR2 SQIVND (reference sequence). The CDR3 spans 16 residues. Trimming shortened V by 5 bases and J by 1 base, and 17 bases separated the two germline ends. CDR3 in DNA: TGTGCCAGTAGTGCCTCTAGGTCCCAATGGAACACTGAAGCTTTCTTT. It encodes CASSASRSQWNTEAFF.

This clone turned up a few times. This chain uses TRBV6-6 with TRBJ1-4; 9 positions agree with TRBD1. This CDR3 region has 15 residues. The germline gives CDR1 MNHNY, CDR2 SVGAGI (reference sequence). Losses at the gene ends were 7 bases for V and 8 bases for J; bases not matched to a gene: 11. CDR3 loop: CASTHLGQGKEKLFF. The CDR3 DNA sequence: TGTGCCAGCACCCACCTCGGACAGGGGAAGGAAAAACTGTTTTTT.

This rearrangement joins TRBV28 to TRBJ2-7, with 7 bases matching TRBD2. The germline CDR1 and CDR2 sequences are MDHEN and SYDVKM. V lost 1 base and J lost 9; bases outside the gene matches: 6. This CDR3 contains 13 residues. For the CDR3, the DNA is TGTGCCAGCAGTTTATTGAATACGGGGGGGCAGTACTTC. The encoded protein is CASSLLNTGGQYF. The variable domain in full, completed from reference TRBV28 and TRBJ2-7, reads DVKVTQSSRYLVKRTGEKVFLECVQDMDHENMFWYRQDPGLGLRLIYFSYDVKMKEKGDIPEGYSVSREKKERFSLILESASTNQTSMYLCASSLLNTGGQYFGPGTRLTVT.

The V gene is TRBV5-4, the J gene TRBJ2-3; 9 bases fit TRBD2. This CDR3 has 15 amino acids. CDR1 and CDR2 from the germline V gene are SGHNT and YYREEE (reference sequence). V lost 4 bases to trimming and J lost 4 bases; unmatched junction nucleotides: 7. The CDR3 is CASSEAGGLADTQYF. The CDR3 bases are TGTGCCAGCAGCGAGGCGGGGGGGCTGGCAGATACGCAGTATTTT.

This clone was observed a handful of times. The rearrangement joins TRBV5-1 to TRBJ2-1, with D possibly matching TRBD1 (6 bases). The CDR3 runs to 13 residues. Germline lookup yields CDR1 SGHRS and CDR2 YFSETQ. Deletions cut 5 bases from V and 6 bases from J, with 12 bases between. DNA of the CDR3: TGCGCCAGCAGGACAGGACAGTTCAATGAGCAGTTCTTC. This translates into CASRTGQFNEQFF. Full variable domain (outside the CDR3, taken from reference TRBV5-1 and TRBJ2-1): KAGVTQTPRYLIKTRGQQVTLSCSPISGHRSVSWYQQTPGQGLQFLFEYFSETQRNKGNFPGRFSGRQFSNSRSEMNVSTLELGDSALYLCASRTGQFNEQFFGPGTRLTVL.